This TCR beta chain was retrieved from a study of cytomegalovirus exposure and HLA in healthy donors. Study-level background: From 150 million to 200 million T cells, an earlier analysis saw roughly 120 million unique TCR beta sequences.

Germline CDR1 and CDR2: SGHVS and FQNEAQ. Trimming stripped 3 bases from V and 8 bases from J, with 14 bases between. The CDR3 length is 14 residues. Unrecorded immune exposure was likely among donors, who were nominally healthy when sampled. Whole-study results and caveats: Previously analyzed data showed that most TCR beta V segments were productive at a frequency of about 87% or about 30%. There were a few CMV-associated chains whose specificity for CMV antigens was confirmed in vitro.

A word on this clone: Its antigen is as yet unknown.

The PCR contained 60 Vbeta and 13 Jbeta primers. Generated by immunoSEQ multiplex PCR, the TCRdb table keeps only in-frame clones and is missing some. The table records over 95,000 clones, about 80% of them present only once. The receptor's source is a woman younger than 45 in good health and CMV-seropositive. The chain couples TRBV7-8 to TRBJ1-5; unclear D gene. Sequencing was performed on PBMCs. The CDR3 DNA is TGTGCCAGCAGCTTTGAGGGTCCCGGAGAGCCCCAGCATTTT. The encoded protein is CASSFEGPGEPQHF.